Listed below are T cell receptor beta chains from one sample, sequenced in a study of long-term antiretroviral therapy in people with HIV. The assay was immunoSEQ multiplex PCR, and TCRdb's table has in-frame clones only and misses some. The profile shows 42,000 or so clones, around nine tenths of them singletons. Here the sequenced sample was unsorted PBMCs, taken 0.1 years before starting antiretroviral therapy. The source of these receptors is a woman aged 50 to 60 with HIV. CDR3s include the opening cysteine and the closing phenylalanine or tryptophan. A D gene is named only where the DNA matches it firmly. Expanded clones are given a class, and other clones once, few, many or no size at all.

v_call: TRBV11-1
j_call: TRBJ2-7
clone_size: NA
d_call: TRBD1
cdr3_nt: TGTGCCAGCAGCCTCAGGGACAGGGACTACGAGCAGTACTTC
cdr3_aa: CASSLRDRDYEQYF

v_call: TRBV25-1
j_call: TRBJ1-4
clone_size: NA
d_call: NA
cdr3_nt: TGTGCCAGCAGTCCTTCACAGTTGGAAAAACTGTTTTTT
cdr3_aa: CASSPSQLEKLFF

v_call: TRBV4-1
j_call: TRBJ2-1
clone_size: few
d_call: NA
cdr3_nt: TGCGCCAGCAGCCAGAGATACGGAGGGAATCCTGAGCAGTTCTTC
cdr3_aa: CASSQRYGGNPEQFF

v_call: TRBV30
j_call: TRBJ1-6
clone_size: NA
d_call: TRBD1
cdr3_nt: TGTGCCTGGAGTCTAGGGACAGGGAAATCACCCCTCCACTTT
cdr3_aa: CAWSLGTGKSPLHF

v_call: TRBV19
j_call: TRBJ1-5
clone_size: NA
d_call: NA
cdr3_nt: TGTGCCAGTAGTATCTCAACCGGGGCCATCAATCAGCCCCAGCATTTT
cdr3_aa: CASSISTGAINQPQHF

v_call: TRBV6-1
j_call: TRBJ1-2
clone_size: NA
d_call: NA
cdr3_nt: TGTGCCAGCTTGACGGGGCGTGCGGATGGCTACACCTTC
cdr3_aa: CASLTGRADGYTF

v_call: TRBV7-9
j_call: TRBJ2-1
clone_size: NA
d_call: TRBD1
cdr3_nt: TGTGCCAGCAGCGAAGGACAGGCGATGAGGAACAATGAGCAGTTCTTC
cdr3_aa: CASSEGQAMRNNEQFF

v_call: TRBV5-6
j_call: TRBJ1-1
clone_size: NA
d_call: TRBD1
cdr3_nt: TGTGCCAGCAGCTTGGGGGACAGGCGGAACACTGAAGCTTTCTTT
cdr3_aa: CASSLGDRRNTEAFF

v_call: TRBV29-1
j_call: TRBJ1-2
clone_size: NA
d_call: NA
cdr3_nt: TGCAGCGTCCCGGGGGGGACCCCGGCGGGCTACACCTTC
cdr3_aa: CSVPGGTPAGYTF

v_call: TRBV6-5
j_call: TRBJ2-1
clone_size: NA
d_call: NA
cdr3_nt: TGTGCCAGCTCTGTGGGTGGCCCCTACAATGAGCAGTTCTTC
cdr3_aa: CASSVGGPYNEQFF

v_call: TRBV30
j_call: TRBJ1-2
clone_size: NA
d_call: NA
cdr3_nt: TGTGCCTGGAGTGGACGTGGGGGGCCCTACTATGGCTACACCTTC
cdr3_aa: CAWSGRGGPYYGYTF

v_call: TRBV5-4
j_call: TRBJ1-6
clone_size: NA
d_call: NA
cdr3_nt: TGTGCCAGCTCCTTTAACCGGAACAGGGCAGGTTCACCCCTCCACTTT
cdr3_aa: CASSFNRNRAGSPLHF

v_call: TRBV4-1
j_call: TRBJ1-5
clone_size: few
d_call: NA
cdr3_nt: TGCGCCAGCAGCCCGAGCAGGGACGGCAATCAGCCCCAGCATTTT
cdr3_aa: CASSPSRDGNQPQHF

v_call: TRBV5-4
j_call: TRBJ1-3
clone_size: NA
d_call: NA
cdr3_nt: TGTGCCAGCAGCTCATTCGGGGGAAATGGAAACACCATATATTTT
cdr3_aa: CASSSFGGNGNTIYF

v_call: TRBV6-6
j_call: TRBJ1-1
clone_size: once
d_call: NA
cdr3_nt: TGTGCCAGCAGTTACTCTCGACTCGGCCTCGGATTT
cdr3_aa: CASSYSRLGLGF

v_call: TRBV29-1
j_call: TRBJ1-1
clone_size: NA
d_call: TRBD1
cdr3_nt: TGCAGCGTTGATGGACAGGGTGGGACTGAAGCTTTCTTT
cdr3_aa: CSVDGQGGTEAFF

v_call: TRBV7-3
j_call: TRBJ2-3
clone_size: NA
d_call: TRBD1
cdr3_nt: TGTGCCAGCAGCTTACTCGGACAGGTCACTAGCACAGATACGCAGTATTTT
cdr3_aa: CASSLLGQVTSTDTQYF

v_call: TRBV5-7
j_call: TRBJ2-1
clone_size: NA
d_call: TRBD2
cdr3_nt: TGTGCCAGCAGCTTGGGGGGGAGGGGACCCTACAATGAGCAGTTCTTC
cdr3_aa: CASSLGGRGPYNEQFF

v_call: TRBV5-1
j_call: TRBJ2-2
clone_size: NA
d_call: TRBD1
cdr3_nt: TGCGCCAGCAGCTTATGGGGACAGATAAACACCGGGGAGCTGTTTTTT
cdr3_aa: CASSLWGQINTGELFF

v_call: TRBV5-6
j_call: TRBJ1-1
clone_size: NA
d_call: NA
cdr3_nt: TGTGCCAGCAGCTTTCAACCGGGACGTTTGACTGAAGCTTTCTTT
cdr3_aa: CASSFQPGRLTEAFF

v_call: TRBV6-1
j_call: TRBJ2-3
clone_size: NA
d_call: NA
cdr3_nt: TGTGCCAGCAAACAGGTTAGCACAGATACGCAGTATTTT
cdr3_aa: CASKQVSTDTQYF

v_call: TRBV5-1
j_call: TRBJ2-3
clone_size: NA
d_call: NA
cdr3_nt: TGCGCCAGCAGCTTTAGCGGAAGCACAGATACGCAGTATTTT
cdr3_aa: CASSFSGSTDTQYF

v_call: TRBV5-8
j_call: TRBJ1-1
clone_size: NA
d_call: NA
cdr3_nt: TGTGCCAGCAACCGCAGGGGCCGGAACACTGAAGCTTTCTTT
cdr3_aa: CASNRRGRNTEAFF

v_call: TRBV4-3
j_call: TRBJ1-6
clone_size: NA
d_call: NA
cdr3_nt: TGCGCCAGCAGCCAAGATAGGAGTATAGATTCACCCCTCCACTTT
cdr3_aa: CASSQDRSIDSPLHF

v_call: TRBV15
j_call: TRBJ2-3
clone_size: NA
d_call: TRBD2
cdr3_nt: TGTGCCACCAGCAGAGTGGGAGCTAGCGGGGGAACAGATACGCAGTATTTT
cdr3_aa: CATSRVGASGGTDTQYF

v_call: TRBV19
j_call: TRBJ1-2
clone_size: few
d_call: NA
cdr3_nt: TGTGCCAGTAGTATAGCCGGGGCCGGCGGCTACACCTTC
cdr3_aa: CASSIAGAGGYTF

v_call: TRBV6-5
j_call: TRBJ2-5
clone_size: NA
d_call: TRBD1
cdr3_nt: TGTGCCAGCAGTACCACAGGGGAAGGAGAGACCCAGTACTTC
cdr3_aa: CASSTTGEGETQYF

v_call: TRBV5-6
j_call: TRBJ2-5
clone_size: NA
d_call: NA
cdr3_nt: TGTGCCAGCAGCTTGTCGGGAGCTCAAGAGACCCAGTACTTC
cdr3_aa: CASSLSGAQETQYF

v_call: TRBV7-2
j_call: TRBJ1-2
clone_size: NA
d_call: NA
cdr3_nt: TGTGCCAGCAGCTTAACAGTACAGAATAACTATGGCTACACCTTC
cdr3_aa: CASSLTVQNNYGYTF

v_call: TRBV7-9
j_call: TRBJ2-3
clone_size: NA
d_call: TRBD2
cdr3_nt: TGTGCCAGCAGCTCGACCGGGACTAGCGGAACAGATACGCAGTATTTT
cdr3_aa: CASSSTGTSGTDTQYF

v_call: TRBV7-9
j_call: TRBJ2-3
clone_size: NA
d_call: TRBD2
cdr3_nt: TGTGCCAGCAGCTTAGGTTCTAGCGGGGGGTCAGATACGCAGTATTTT
cdr3_aa: CASSLGSSGGSDTQYF

v_call: TRBV7-2
j_call: TRBJ1-2
clone_size: NA
d_call: NA
cdr3_nt: TGTGCCAGCAACCCTGACCCTACTAACTATGGCTACACCTTC
cdr3_aa: CASNPDPTNYGYTF

v_call: TRBV6-1
j_call: TRBJ1-5
clone_size: NA
d_call: TRBD1
cdr3_nt: TGTGCCAGCAGTGAGTTCCGACAGGGACTAGGTCAGCCCCAGCATTTT
cdr3_aa: CASSEFRQGLGQPQHF

v_call: TRBV2
j_call: TRBJ2-2
clone_size: once
d_call: TRBD2
cdr3_nt: TGTGCCAGCAGTCTCAGCGGGGGGCCAAGCACCGGGGAGCTGTTTTTT
cdr3_aa: CASSLSGGPSTGELFF

v_call: TRBV20-1
j_call: TRBJ2-3
clone_size: NA
d_call: NA
cdr3_nt: TGCAGTGCTAGAGCAACAGATACGCAGTATTTT
cdr3_aa: CSARATDTQYF

v_call: TRBV6-5
j_call: TRBJ2-7
clone_size: NA
d_call: NA
cdr3_nt: TGTGCCAGCAGTTACCTGGACACCTACGAGCAGTACTTC
cdr3_aa: CASSYLDTYEQYF

v_call: TRBV7-9
j_call: TRBJ2-1
clone_size: NA
d_call: NA
cdr3_nt: TGTGCCAGCAGCTTTAGCGATAGCTCCTACAATGAGCAGTTCTTC
cdr3_aa: CASSFSDSSYNEQFF

v_call: TRBV30
j_call: TRBJ1-2
clone_size: NA
d_call: NA
cdr3_nt: TGTGCCTGGAGTGTGGGAGGTGGTTATGGGGGTGGCTACACCTTC
cdr3_aa: CAWSVGGGYGGGYTF

v_call: TRBV7-9
j_call: TRBJ1-1
clone_size: NA
d_call: NA
cdr3_nt: TGTGCCAGCAGCTTAGACTTGAACACTGAAGCTTTCTTT
cdr3_aa: CASSLDLNTEAFF

v_call: TRBV4-3
j_call: TRBJ1-3
clone_size: once
d_call: NA
cdr3_nt: TGCGCCAGCAGCCAAGTAGGGACGGGTGGAAACACCATATATTTT
cdr3_aa: CASSQVGTGGNTIYF

v_call: TRBV19
j_call: TRBJ2-1
clone_size: few
d_call: NA
cdr3_nt: TGTGCCAGTAGTATCAACGGGGGATCCCTCAATGAGCAGTTCTTC
cdr3_aa: CASSINGGSLNEQFF

v_call: TRBV6-6
j_call: TRBJ2-1
clone_size: NA
d_call: NA
cdr3_nt: TGTGCCAGCAGTTACGGCCAGTTGCAGTTCTTC
cdr3_aa: CASSYGQLQFF

v_call: TRBV5-4
j_call: TRBJ2-3
clone_size: NA
d_call: NA
cdr3_nt: TGTGCCAGCACGCAATTAGGGGGGGGCCTTGCTGGCACAGATACGCAGTATTTT
cdr3_aa: CASTQLGGGLAGTDTQYF

v_call: TRBV5-1
j_call: TRBJ2-2
clone_size: NA
d_call: NA
cdr3_nt: TGCGCCAGCAGCTTGGGACAGCTGGGGACCGGGGAGCTGTTTTTT
cdr3_aa: CASSLGQLGTGELFF

v_call: TRBV5-1
j_call: TRBJ2-1
clone_size: once
d_call: TRBD2
cdr3_nt: TGCGCCAGCACCCTTGTGGCGGGGGGTGGTGAGCAGTTCTTC
cdr3_aa: CASTLVAGGGEQFF

v_call: TRBV6-1
j_call: TRBJ1-2
clone_size: few
d_call: TRBD1
cdr3_nt: TGTGCCAGCAGTGAACTAAGGGACAGTCAATTCGGGCCCTTC
cdr3_aa: CASSELRDSQFGPF